The 16 T cell receptor beta chains below all came from one sample that was sequenced in a study of cytomegalovirus exposure and HLA in healthy donors. 60 Vbeta and 13 Jbeta primers were used in PCR. TCRdb keeps only in-frame clones here, not all; method: immunoSEQ multiplex PCR. The sample holds nearly 35,000 clones. The sample was PBMCs. These TCRs come from a woman between 40 and 55 years old in good health and CMV-seropositive.

J is TRBJ1-3 and V is TRBV5-6, with D unclear. Trimming took 4 bases from V and 3 from J, leaving 11 bases between them. The CDR3 extends over 14 amino acids. In germline, CDR1 is SGHDT, CDR2 YYEEEE. In DNA form, the CDR3 reads TGTGCCAGCAGCCCCAGAATTGGTGGAAACACCATATATTTT. Residues: CASSPRIGGNTIYF. The whole variable domain, filled in from reference TRBV5-6 and TRBJ1-3, reads DAGVTQSPTHLIKTRGQQVTLRCSPKSGHDTVSWYQQALGQGPQFIFQYYEEEERQRGNFPDRFSGHQFPNYSSELNVNALLLGDSALYLCASSPRIGGNTIYFGEGSWLTVV.

This chain connects TRBV9 to TRBJ2-3; 8 bases are a match to TRBD2. Germline assignment: CDR1 SGDLS and CDR2 YYNGEE. The CDR3 totals 18 residues. V was clipped by 0 bases and J by 1 base; unmatched bases: 10. CDR3 protein: CASSVGGGAGDGTDTQYF. The CDR3 nucleotides read TGTGCCAGCAGCGTAGGAGGTGGAGCGGGAGACGGCACAGATACGCAGTATTTT.

Here the CDR3 reads CASSSGLDVYEQYF. For the CDR3, the DNA is TGTGCCAGCAGCTCGGGACTCGATGTCTACGAGCAGTACTTC. The V gene is TRBV7-2, the J gene TRBJ2-7, with TRBD2 as a possible D gene (6 bases). Trimming cost V 4 bases and J 3 bases, with 13 bases left between them. The CDR3 runs to 14 residues. Per germline, CDR1 SGHTA and CDR2 FQGNSA.

V is TRBV11-2 and J is TRBJ2-1; 9 bases match TRBD2. Germline loops: CDR1 SGHAT, CDR2 FQNNGV. The CDR3 sequence is 16 residues long. J was trimmed by 4 bases and V by 7 bases; bases with no gene match: 11. The CDR3 sequence: CASIQTLAGAYNEQFF. The CDR3 nucleotides read TGTGCCAGCATCCAGACACTAGCGGGTGCTTACAATGAGCAGTTCTTC. Complete variable domain (other parts from reference TRBV11-2 and TRBJ2-1): EAGVAQSPRYKIIEKRQSVAFWCNPISGHATLYWYQQILGQGPKLLIQFQNNGVVDDSQLPKDRFSAERLKGVDSTLKIQPAKLEDSAVYLCASIQTLAGAYNEQFFGPGTRLTVL.

The chain has TRBV5-1 and TRBJ2-5, with 12 bases matching TRBD2. The V gene end was trimmed by 0 bases and the J gene end by 5 bases; junction bases not matched to a gene: 2. Germline V gives CDR1 SGHRS, CDR2 YFSETQ. This CDR3 contains 15 residues. The CDR3 nucleotides are TGCGCCAGCAGCTTGGCTACTAGCGGGAGGGAGACCCAGTACTTC. Its translation is CASSLATSGRETQYF. Together with reference TRBV5-1 and TRBJ2-5, the CDR3 gives the full variable domain: KAGVTQTPRYLIKTRGQQVTLSCSPISGHRSVSWYQQTPGQGLQFLFEYFSETQRNKGNFPGRFSGRQFSNSRSEMNVSTLELGDSALYLCASSLATSGRETQYFGPGTRLLVL.

This clone is classed as medium-sized by frequency. This chain uses TRBV4-1 with TRBJ2-1; 9 nucleotides line up with TRBD2. The CDR3 has 17 residues. The V gene's germline CDR1 is MGHRA and CDR2 YSYEKL. V lost 0 bases, J lost 9 bases, and 12 bases stayed unmatched. The CDR3 DNA follows: TGCGCCAGCAGCCAAGATGGGATAGCGGGAGTTGGGGCTGAGCAGTTCTTC. Its translation is CASSQDGIAGVGAEQFF.

The J gene is TRBJ2-7, the V gene TRBV4-1; 9 nucleotides match TRBD2. The CDR3 has 18 amino acids. Trimming removed 0 bases from V and 6 bases from J; junction bases left unmatched: 15. CDR1 is MGHRA, CDR2 YSYEKL, per germline. CDR3 loop: CASSQERGLGLAGSEQYF. CDR3 coding DNA: TGCGCCAGCAGCCAAGAAAGGGGGTTGGGGCTAGCGGGAAGCGAGCAGTACTTC.

V and J are TRBV18 and TRBJ2-1, with a possible D match to TRBD1 (6 bases). Germline V gene sequence: CDR1 KGHSH, CDR2 LQKENI. The V end lost 6 bases, the J end lost 6 bases, and 15 bases lay between the germline ends. The CDR3 contains 14 residues. The CDR3 reads CASSQDSGGNEQFF. CDR3 coding DNA: TGTGCCAGCTCTCAGGACAGTGGGGGCAATGAGCAGTTCTTC.

The genes are TRBV4-1 and TRBJ2-1; 7 bases match TRBD2. CDR1 is MGHRA and CDR2 is YSYEKL in the germline V gene. V shed 4 bases, J shed 0 bases, and the junction held 3 bases outside the gene matches. The CDR3 is 15 residues long. CDR3 sequence (DNA): TGCGCCAGCAGCCTAATAGCGGGCTCCTACAATGAGCAGTTCTTC. Translated: CASSLIAGSYNEQFF.

The chain has TRBV18 and TRBJ1-2; unclear D gene. V was trimmed by 1 base and J by 4 bases, leaving 16 bases between them. Looked up from germline, CDR1 is KGHSH and CDR2 is LQKENI. The CDR3 runs to 16 residues. The DNA of the CDR3 is TGTGCCAGCTCACCACGGTCGGGAGGTGGAGCCTATGGCTACACCTTC. This encodes CASSPRSGGGAYGYTF.

The chain employs TRBV10-1 and TRBJ2-7; 7 positions match TRBD2. The V and J ends lost 5 bases and 4 bases, in that order; junction bases with no gene match: 5. The CDR3 consists of 13 residues. Germline lookup yields CDR1 WNHNN and CDR2 SYGVQD (reference sequence). CDR3 in DNA: TGCGCCAGCAGTACAGCGGGAACGTACGAGCAGTACTTC. It encodes CASSTAGTYEQYF.

V gene TRBV10-3 combines with J gene TRBJ2-7; D is possibly TRBD1 (5 bases). V was trimmed by 7 bases and J by 3 bases, leaving 10 bases between them. The germline gives CDR1 ENHRY, CDR2 SYGVKD. This CDR3 comprises 12 residues. The CDR3 DNA is TGTGCCATCACCCCGGACAACTACGAGCAGTACTTC. Protein sequence: CAITPDNYEQYF.

The rearrangement joins TRBV6-5 to TRBJ2-7, with TRBD2 matching over 8 bases. With 7 bases clipped from V and 2 bases from J, the junction kept 10 bases outside the gene matches. The CDR3 is 15 amino acids. Germline CDR1 is MNHEY and CDR2 is SVGAGI. DNA of the CDR3: TGTGCCAGCAAAAACAAGCGGGAGCTAACCTACGAGCAGTACTTC. Its protein is CASKNKRELTYEQYF.

CDR3 sequence reads: CASSQRQGSSYEQYF. In DNA, the CDR3 is TGTGCCAGCAGCCAGAGACAGGGAAGCTCCTACGAGCAGTACTTC. The V and J genes are TRBV7-3 and TRBJ2-7; 7 nucleotides agree with TRBD1. The J segment lost 0 bases and the V segment lost 5 bases, leaving 7 bases of the junction unmatched. There are 15 residues in the CDR3. In germline, CDR1 is SGHTA, CDR2 FQGTGA.

This sequence joins TRBV7-2 and TRBJ2-7, with 7 bases that match TRBD2. The J segment lost 3 bases and the V segment lost 3 bases, leaving 5 bases of the junction unmatched. This CDR3 is built from 14 residues. The germline CDR1 and CDR2 sequences are SGHTA and FQGNSA. The CDR3 spells CASSFGGGNYEQYF. CDR3 bases: TGTGCCAGCAGCTTTGGCGGGGGAAACTACGAGCAGTACTTC.

The gene calls are TRBV29-1 and TRBJ2-3; tentatively, D is TRBD1 (5 bases). V was pared by 7 bases and J by 6 bases, with 11 bases between. The CDR3 is made up of 11 amino acids. Germline V gene data show CDR1 as SQVTM and CDR2 as ANQGSEA. This CDR3 is CSGGAGDTQYF. The CDR3 region has the DNA TGCAGCGGCGGCGCAGGGGATACGCAGTATTTT.